Below are 4 T cell receptor beta chains sequenced from a single sample in a study of shared clonotypes between healthy human individuals. Using immunoSEQ multiplex PCR, the repertoire was profiled, and TCRdb retains in-frame clones only, with some absent. The sample lists over a million clones, about 80% occurring once. The sample comprised memory CD4+ T cells from PBMCs. Stated subset: CD45RA-negative fraction. Receptor source: a man between 18 and 29 years old in good health. Some clones in this sample may be carry-over from other donors' samples.

This chain uses TRBV28 with TRBJ2-7; 7 bases align to TRBD1. Trimming cost V 9 bases and J 4 bases; bases outside gene matches: 9. CDR1 is MDHEN and CDR2 is SYDVKM in the germline V gene. The CDR3 runs to 13 residues. CDR3 sequence (DNA): TGTGCCAGTAACCGGGACAGCCCTTACGAGCAGTACTTC. As protein: CASNRDSPYEQYF.

The gene calls are TRBV7-9 and TRBJ2-7; D not resolved. V was clipped by 5 bases and J by 2 bases, with 10 bases between them. The CDR3 sequence is 13 residues long. Germline CDR1 reads SEHNR; CDR2 reads FQNEAQ (reference sequence). Written as DNA, the CDR3 is TGTGCCAGCAGCCCCATGGCTACCTACGAGCAGTACTTC. As protein: CASSPMATYEQYF.

The chain is built from TRBV25-1 and TRBJ2-7, with D tentatively TRBD1 (6 bases). Looked up from germline, CDR1 is MGHDK and CDR2 is SYGVNS. The CDR3 is made up of 18 amino acids. V lost 3 bases and J 3 bases, leaving 24 bases between the germline ends. DNA for the CDR3: TGTGCCAGCAGTGACGTACCAGGGGTCCACTCAAGCTACTACGAGCAGTACTTC. Protein product: CASSDVPGVHSSYYEQYF.

This chain links TRBV6-5 with TRBJ2-5; tentative D call: TRBD2 (5 bases). Germline lookup yields CDR1 MNHEY and CDR2 SVGAGI. The CDR3 runs to 15 residues. Deletions cut 6 bases from V and 6 bases from J, with 20 bases between. The CDR3 DNA reads as TGTGCCAGCAGACCGCCGGGCCATAGCGAGAAGACCCAGTACTTC. This codes for CASRPPGHSEKTQYF.